A selection of T cell receptor beta chains follows, all from one sample in a study of blood T cell repertoires in COVID-19. Produced via immunoSEQ multiplex PCR; TCRdb's table is partial and in-frame only. The repertoire holds some 80,000 clones, with about 87% as singletons. The specimen sequenced was peripheral blood. Receptors originate from a man older than 75 with active or convalescent COVID-19. Both conserved end residues are part of each CDR3. D genes are given only for firm matches. Clone size is given for some rows only: seen once, a few or many times, or a class if the clone is expanded.

d_call cdr3_length clone_size j_call v_call cdr3_aa cdr3_nt
TRBD1 16 - TRBJ2-3 TRBV6-5 CASSYGQGLSTDTQYF TGTGCCAGCAGTTACGGACAGGGTTTATCCACAGATACGCAGTATTTT
- 15 - TRBJ1-1 TRBV19 CASSISGAKNTEAFF TGTGCCAGTAGTATTAGTGGGGCGAAGAACACTGAAGCTTTCTTT
TRBD2 18 - TRBJ2-2 TRBV6-1 CASSARTTSGGPAGELFF TGTGCCAGCAGTGCCCGCACCACTAGCGGGGGCCCCGCCGGGGAGCTGTTTTTT
- 13 - TRBJ2-1 TRBV6-5 CASSRTGNNEQFF TGTGCCAGCAGCCGGACGGGAAACAATGAGCAGTTCTTC
- 13 - TRBJ2-2 TRBV11-2 CASSYTVPGELFF TGTGCCAGCAGCTATACAGTCCCCGGGGAGCTGTTTTTT
TRBD1 13 once TRBJ1-1 TRBV25-1 CASRRGGSAEAFF TGTGCCAGCAGGCGAGGGGGCAGCGCTGAAGCTTTCTTT
- 13 - TRBJ1-1 TRBV25-1 CASSVAGVTEAFF TGTGCCAGCAGTGTCGCAGGGGTCACTGAAGCTTTCTTT
- 15 - TRBJ2-5 TRBV11-2 CASSFPRGVQETQYF TGTGCCAGCAGCTTCCCACGGGGAGTCCAAGAGACCCAGTACTTC
- 15 - TRBJ2-2 TRBV21-1 CASSKASGGTGELFF TGTGCCAGCAGCAAGGCTAGCGGGGGCACCGGGGAGCTGTTTTTT
- 15 - TRBJ1-5 TRBV10-2 CASSEVGVGNQPQHF TGCGCCAGCAGTGAAGTCGGGGTCGGGAATCAGCCCCAGCATTTT
- 15 once TRBJ2-3 TRBV19 CASRILPGQTDTQYF TGTGCCAGTAGGATCCTTCCGGGACAAACAGATACGCAGTATTTT
TRBD2 15 - TRBJ2-1 TRBV27 CASKQAGSSYNEQFF TGTGCCAGCAAACAAGCGGGAAGCTCCTACAATGAGCAGTTCTTC
- 16 - TRBJ1-2 TRBV2 CASSVPGSSERDGYTF TGTGCCAGCAGTGTTCCCGGGAGCTCCGAGCGTGATGGCTACACCTTC
- 15 - TRBJ2-4 TRBV7-8 CASSLEGIAKNIQYF TGTGCCAGCAGCTTAGAGGGGATAGCCAAAAACATTCAGTACTTC
- 13 - TRBJ2-5 TRBV7-8 CASSSSPPETQYF TGTGCCAGCAGCTCTTCCCCTCCGGAGACCCAGTACTTC
TRBD1 17 - TRBJ2-5 TRBV2 CASSDLRQGANKETQYF TGTGCCAGCAGTGATTTAAGACAGGGGGCCAACAAAGAGACCCAGTACTTC
- 13 - TRBJ2-4 TRBV29-1 CSVYVQGEGIQYF TGCAGCGTTTATGTACAGGGGGAGGGCATTCAGTACTTC
- 13 - TRBJ2-5 TRBV18 CASSPIGGETQYF TGTGCCAGCTCACCGATCGGGGGTGAGACCCAGTACTTC
TRBD1 15 once TRBJ1-2 TRBV3-1/TRBV3-2 CASSDRTGRGYGYTF TGTGCCAGCAGCGATAGGACAGGGAGGGGCTATGGCTACACCTTC
- 11 - TRBJ1-1 TRBV10-3 CATRGDTEAFF TGTGCCACCCGGGGAGACACTGAAGCTTTCTTT
- 13 - TRBJ2-2 TRBV14 CASSLQVTGELFF TGTGCCAGCAGCTTACAGGTCACCGGGGAGCTGTTTTTT
- 17 - TRBJ1-3 TRBV10-2 CASSEPRTAATRNTIYF TGCGCCAGCAGTGAACCCCGGACAGCCGCCACGCGAAACACCATATATTTT
- 12 - TRBJ1-2 TRBV19 CASMRQGYGYTF TGTGCCAGTATGAGGCAGGGATATGGCTACACCTTC
- 14 - TRBJ2-5 TRBV29-1 CSVAFRGPQETQYF TGCAGCGTCGCGTTTAGAGGGCCTCAAGAGACCCAGTACTTC
- 16 - TRBJ1-2 TRBV4-1 CASSQDSGGTNYGYTF TGCGCCAGCAGCCAAGATTCCGGGGGTACTAACTATGGCTACACCTTC
TRBD1 16 - TRBJ2-2 TRBV27 CASSLLGQGAAGELFF TGTGCCAGCAGTTTACTGGGACAGGGGGCCGCCGGGGAGCTGTTTTTT
TRBD1 14 - TRBJ1-5 TRBV5-1 CASSWTGWDQPQHF TGCGCCAGCAGCTGGACAGGGTGGGATCAGCCCCAGCATTTT
- 16 - TRBJ2-2 TRBV5-1 CASSRQPGTNTGELFF TGCGCCAGCAGCCGGCAGCCGGGGACGAACACCGGGGAGCTGTTTTTT
- 14 - TRBJ1-3 TRBV6-5 CASRETGSGNTIYF TGTGCCAGCAGGGAGACAGGCTCTGGAAACACCATATATTTT
TRBD2 14 - TRBJ2-1 TRBV9 CASNPRGGAGEQFF TGTGCCAGCAACCCGCGCGGGGGGGCTGGTGAGCAGTTCTTC
TRBD1 13 - TRBJ1-5 TRBV12-3/TRBV12-4 CASSRTGGQPQHF TGTGCCAGCAGCCGGACAGGGGGTCAGCCCCAGCATTTT
- 15 - TRBJ1-2 TRBV6-1 CASSEYRGQNYGYTF TGTGCCAGCAGTGAATACCGGGGTCAAAATTATGGCTACACCTTC
- 14 - TRBJ1-5 TRBV19 CASIGEFSNQPQHF TGTGCCAGTATTGGGGAGTTTAGCAATCAGCCCCAGCATTTT
- 14 - TRBJ2-3 TRBV6-5 CASQLPASTDTQYF TGTGCCAGCCAGTTACCTGCTAGCACAGATACGCAGTATTTT
TRBD1 16 once TRBJ1-2 TRBV7-2 CASRRTGGAWNYGYTF TGTGCCAGCAGACGAACAGGGGGCGCATGGAACTATGGCTACACCTTC
- 14 - TRBJ1-3 TRBV5-1 CASRADLGGNTIYF TGCGCCAGCAGAGCCGACCTAGGTGGAAACACCATATATTTT
- 14 - TRBJ2-2 TRBV7-7 CASSATGVTGELFF TGTGCCAGCAGCGCAACGGGGGTAACCGGGGAGCTGTTTTTT